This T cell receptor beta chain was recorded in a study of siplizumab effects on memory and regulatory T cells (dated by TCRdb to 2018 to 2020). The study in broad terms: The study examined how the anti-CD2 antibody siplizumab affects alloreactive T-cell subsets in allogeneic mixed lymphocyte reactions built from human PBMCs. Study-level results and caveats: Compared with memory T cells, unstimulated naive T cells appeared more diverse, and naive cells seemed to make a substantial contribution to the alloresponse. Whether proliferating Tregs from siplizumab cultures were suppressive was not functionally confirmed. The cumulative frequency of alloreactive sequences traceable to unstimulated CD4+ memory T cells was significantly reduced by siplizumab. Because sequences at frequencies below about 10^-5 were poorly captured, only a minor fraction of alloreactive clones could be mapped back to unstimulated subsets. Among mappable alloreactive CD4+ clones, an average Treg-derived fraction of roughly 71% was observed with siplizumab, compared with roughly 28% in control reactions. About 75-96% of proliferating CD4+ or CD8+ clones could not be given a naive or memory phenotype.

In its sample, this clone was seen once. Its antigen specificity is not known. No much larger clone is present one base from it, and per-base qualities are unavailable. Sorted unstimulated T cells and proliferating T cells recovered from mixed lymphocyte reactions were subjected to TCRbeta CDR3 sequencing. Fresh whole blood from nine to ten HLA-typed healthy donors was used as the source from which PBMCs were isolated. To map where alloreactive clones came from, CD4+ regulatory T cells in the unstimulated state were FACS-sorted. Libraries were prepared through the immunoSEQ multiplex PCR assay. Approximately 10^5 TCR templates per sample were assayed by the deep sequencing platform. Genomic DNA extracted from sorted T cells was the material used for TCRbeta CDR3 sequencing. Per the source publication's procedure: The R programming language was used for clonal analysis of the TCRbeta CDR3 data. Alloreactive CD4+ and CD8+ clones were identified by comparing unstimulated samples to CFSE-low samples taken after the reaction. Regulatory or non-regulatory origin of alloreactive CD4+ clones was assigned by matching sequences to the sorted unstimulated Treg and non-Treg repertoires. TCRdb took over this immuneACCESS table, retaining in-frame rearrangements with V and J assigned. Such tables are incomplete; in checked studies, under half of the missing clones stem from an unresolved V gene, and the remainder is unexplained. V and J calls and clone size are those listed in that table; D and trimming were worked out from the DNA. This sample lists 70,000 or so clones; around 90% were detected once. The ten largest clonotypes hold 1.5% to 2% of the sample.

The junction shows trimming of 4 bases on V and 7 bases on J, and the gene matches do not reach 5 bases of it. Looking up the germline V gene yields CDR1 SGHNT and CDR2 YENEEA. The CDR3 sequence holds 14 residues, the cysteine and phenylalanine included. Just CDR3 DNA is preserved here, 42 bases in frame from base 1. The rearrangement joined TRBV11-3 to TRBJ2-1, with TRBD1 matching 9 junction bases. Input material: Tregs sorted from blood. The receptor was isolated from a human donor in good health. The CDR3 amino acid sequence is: CASSSGTGRNEQFF. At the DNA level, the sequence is TGTGCCAGCAGCTCCGGGACAGGGAGAAATGAGCAGTTCTTC.